The rows below give T cell receptor beta chains drawn from one sample of a study of CD8 T cells in Susac syndrome. TCRdb reprocessed the immunoSEQ multiplex PCR reads via MiXCR and lists one record per CDR3 protein. The sample consists of about 430,000 distinct CDR3 sequences, roughly 85% of them appearing once. Material for sequencing was CD8+ T cells from PBMCs. The receptor source for this set is a human donor with multiple sclerosis. Each CDR3 is given with its conserved first and last residue. The order of the fields is CDR3 DNA, CDR3 protein, J gene, V gene, clone size, D gene. A D gene is named only where the DNA matches it firmly. Expanded clones are given a class, and other clones once, few, many or no size at all.

TGTGCCAGCAGTCCCTCGGGGGTCCGCTATTACGAGCAGTACTTC	CASSPSGVRYYEQYF	TRBJ2-7	TRBV12-3/TRBV12-4	-	-
TGTGCCAGCACCTCGGGGGATACGCAGTATTTT	CASTSGDTQYF	TRBJ2-3	TRBV11-2	-	-
TGTGCCAGCAGTGAAGGGAATGAGCAGTTCTTC	CASSEGNEQFF	TRBJ2-1	TRBV6-1	many	-
TGTGCCAGTAGCCCTTGGGACACCATTCCGACCGGCTACACCTTC	CASSPWDTIPTGYTF	TRBJ1-2	TRBV19	-	-
TGCAGTGCTAGAGATCGCGCTAGCTACAATGAGCAGTTCTTC	CSARDRASYNEQFF	TRBJ2-1	TRBV20-1	-	-
TGTGCCATCAGTGACCGTGGAGAGAAACGGGACTATGGCTACACCTTC	CAISDRGEKRDYGYTF	TRBJ1-2	TRBV10-3	-	-
TGTGCCAGCAGCTTAGAATCCCAGCGGGGGGTCTACGAGCAGTACTTC	CASSLESQRGVYEQYF	TRBJ2-7	TRBV7-6	once	TRBD2
TGTGCCAGCAGTACCCTCGCACTAGCGGTCTACAATGAGCAGTTCTTC	CASSTLALAVYNEQFF	TRBJ2-1	TRBV6-2/TRBV6-3	-	TRBD2
TGTGCCAGCAGCTTAACGGGGGGCTTCGGAAACACCATATATTTT	CASSLTGGFGNTIYF	TRBJ1-3	TRBV5-4	-	-
TGTGCCAGCAGCTTGGCCAGCGAGCAGTACTTC	CASSLASEQYF	TRBJ2-7	TRBV5-4	few	-
TGCGCCAGCAGCCAAGATGAATTAGGGAACACTGAAGCTTTCTTT	CASSQDELGNTEAFF	TRBJ1-1	TRBV4-1	-	-
TGTGCCAGCAGCCAAGTGGGGCCGACCGGGGAGCTGTTTTTT	CASSQVGPTGELFF	TRBJ2-2	TRBV3-1	-	-
TGTGCCATCACCTTAGCGGGAGCGGTAGATACGCAGTATTTT	CAITLAGAVDTQYF	TRBJ2-3	TRBV28	-	TRBD2
TGTGCCAGCGAACCAGGGGCGTCTGAAGCTTTCTTT	CASEPGASEAFF	TRBJ1-1	TRBV2	-	-
TGCGCCAGCAGCCTTGAGCGGGGCGTCTACGAGCAGTACTTC	CASSLERGVYEQYF	TRBJ2-7	TRBV4-1	once	TRBD2
TGTGCCAGCAGGGACAGGGCACCTAATGAAAAACTGTTTTTT	CASRDRAPNEKLFF	TRBJ1-4	TRBV2	-	TRBD1
TGTGCCAGCAGGGGGGACGGGAGCTCCTACAATGAGCAGTTCTTC	CASRGDGSSYNEQFF	TRBJ2-1	TRBV27	-	-
TGTGCCAGCAGGGAACAGGGGGCTGACAATTCACCCCTCCACTTT	CASREQGADNSPLHF	TRBJ1-6	TRBV9	-	TRBD1
TGTGCCAGCAGCTTTGTAACTAGCGGGAGGAACGAGCAGTACTTC	CASSFVTSGRNEQYF	TRBJ2-7	TRBV7-9	few	TRBD2
TGTGCCAGTAGTATCAACGACCTGGATGAAAAACTGTTTTTT	CASSINDLDEKLFF	TRBJ1-4	TRBV19	-	-
TGTGCCAGCAGTTACTCGTCAGGGAAGAACACTGAAGCTTTCTTT	CASSYSSGKNTEAFF	TRBJ1-1	TRBV6-6	-	-
TGTGCCAGCAGCTTAGCTTTGGGGGTTATGAGCACTGAAGCTTTCTTT	CASSLALGVMSTEAFF	TRBJ1-1	TRBV7-8	-	-
TGCGCCAGCAGCCAAGTGCTAGAGTCCTACAATGAGCAGTTCTTC	CASSQVLESYNEQFF	TRBJ2-1	TRBV4-1	-	-
TGTGCCAGCAGTACGGGACAGGTTGCCTATAGCAATCAGCCCCAGCATTTT	CASSTGQVAYSNQPQHF	TRBJ1-5	TRBV12-3/TRBV12-4	-	TRBD1
TGTGCCATCAGTGAGGGACAGCCGTCCTCTGGAAACACCATATATTTT	CAISEGQPSSGNTIYF	TRBJ1-3	TRBV10-3	-	-
TGTGCCAGCAGCCTGTGGGGAGAAGGGACTGAAGCTTTCTTT	CASSLWGEGTEAFF	TRBJ1-1	TRBV7-3	-	-
TGTGCCAGCAGTTTGGGGGGTTTGGGGGAGGTAGGGAACAATGAGCAGTTCTTC	CASSLGGLGEVGNNEQFF	TRBJ2-1	TRBV27	-	-
TGCGCCAGCAGCTTGGCCCTTCTTCTAGCGGGAGTTGAGGAGACCCAGTACTTC	CASSLALLLAGVEETQYF	TRBJ2-5	TRBV5-1	-	TRBD2
TGTGCCAGCAGTCAGACTAGCGGGAGAATGGATGAGCAGTTCTTC	CASSQTSGRMDEQFF	TRBJ2-1	TRBV6-4	-	TRBD2
TGTGCCAGCAGTTACCTTCAGGGTCAATACCCAGATACGCAGTATTTT	CASSYLQGQYPDTQYF	TRBJ2-3	TRBV6-5	-	-
TGCAGCGTTCCAGGGACTAGCGGGGCTAACTATGGCTACACCTTC	CSVPGTSGANYGYTF	TRBJ1-2	TRBV29-1	once	-
TGTGCCAGCAGGCAACGGGGCTACTTTACCTATGGCTACACCTTC	CASRQRGYFTYGYTF	TRBJ1-2	TRBV11-3	-	-
TGCAGTTCCAGAACCCTGAACACTGAAGCTTTCTTT	CSSRTLNTEAFF	TRBJ1-1	TRBV20-1	once	-